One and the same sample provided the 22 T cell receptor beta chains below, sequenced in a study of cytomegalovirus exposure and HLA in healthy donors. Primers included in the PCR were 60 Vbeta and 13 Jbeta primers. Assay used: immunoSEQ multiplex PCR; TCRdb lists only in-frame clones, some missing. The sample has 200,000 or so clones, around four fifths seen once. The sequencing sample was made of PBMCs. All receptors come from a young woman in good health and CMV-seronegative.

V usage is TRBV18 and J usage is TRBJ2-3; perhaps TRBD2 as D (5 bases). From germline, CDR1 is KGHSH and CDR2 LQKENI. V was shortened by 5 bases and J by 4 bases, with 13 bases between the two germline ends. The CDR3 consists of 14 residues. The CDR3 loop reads CASSYAGISDTQYF. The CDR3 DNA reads TGTGCCAGCTCATACGCGGGCATCTCAGATACGCAGTATTTT.

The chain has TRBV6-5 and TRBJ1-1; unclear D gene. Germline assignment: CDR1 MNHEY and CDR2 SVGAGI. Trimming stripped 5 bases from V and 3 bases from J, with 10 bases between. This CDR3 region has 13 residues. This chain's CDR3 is CASSQSPDTEAFF. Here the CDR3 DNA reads TGTGCCAGCAGTCAAAGCCCCGACACTGAAGCTTTCTTT.

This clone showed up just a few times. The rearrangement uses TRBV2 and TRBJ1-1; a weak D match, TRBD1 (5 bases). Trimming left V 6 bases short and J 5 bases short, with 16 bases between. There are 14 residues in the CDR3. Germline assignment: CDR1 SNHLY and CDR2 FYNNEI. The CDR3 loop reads CASSLRREGTEAFF. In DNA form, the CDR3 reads TGTGCCAGCAGCCTCCGGAGGGAGGGGACTGAAGCTTTCTTT.

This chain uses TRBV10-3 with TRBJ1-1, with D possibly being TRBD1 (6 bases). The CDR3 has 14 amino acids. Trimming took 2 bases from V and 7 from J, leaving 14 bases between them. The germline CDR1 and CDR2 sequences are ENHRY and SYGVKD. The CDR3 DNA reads TGTGCCATCAGTGAGGATAATCTACAGGGTGAAGCTTTCTTT. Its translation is CAISEDNLQGEAFF.

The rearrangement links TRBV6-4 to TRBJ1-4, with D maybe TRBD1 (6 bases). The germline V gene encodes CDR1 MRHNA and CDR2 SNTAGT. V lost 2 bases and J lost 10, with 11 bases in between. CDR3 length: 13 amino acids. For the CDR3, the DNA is TGTGCCAGCAGTGACCAGCCAGGGGCAAAACTGTTTTTT. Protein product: CASSDQPGAKLFF.

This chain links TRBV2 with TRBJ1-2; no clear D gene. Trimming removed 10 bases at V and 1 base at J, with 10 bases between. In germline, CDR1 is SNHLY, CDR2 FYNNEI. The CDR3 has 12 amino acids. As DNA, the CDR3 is TGTGCCATCACAGCTTTTAACTATGGCTACACCTTC. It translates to CAITAFNYGYTF.

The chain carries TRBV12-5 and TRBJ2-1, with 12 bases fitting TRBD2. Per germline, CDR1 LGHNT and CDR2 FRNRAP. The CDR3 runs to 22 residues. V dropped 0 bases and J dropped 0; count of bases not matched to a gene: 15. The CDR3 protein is CASGLVPPLLAGGIHSYNEQFF. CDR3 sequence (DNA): TGTGCTAGTGGTTTGGTACCCCCCCTTCTAGCGGGGGGGATACACTCCTACAATGAGCAGTTCTTC.

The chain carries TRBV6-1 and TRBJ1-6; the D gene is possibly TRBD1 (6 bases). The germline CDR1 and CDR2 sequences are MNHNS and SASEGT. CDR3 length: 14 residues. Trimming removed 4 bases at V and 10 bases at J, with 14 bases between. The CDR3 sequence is CASSVHRVGSPLHF. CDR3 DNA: TGTGCCAGCAGTGTTCACAGGGTCGGGTCACCCCTCCACTTT.

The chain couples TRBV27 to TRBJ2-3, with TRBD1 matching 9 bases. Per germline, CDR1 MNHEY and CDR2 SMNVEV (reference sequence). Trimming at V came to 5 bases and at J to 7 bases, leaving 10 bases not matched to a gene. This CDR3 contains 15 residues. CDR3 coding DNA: TGTGCCAGCAGTATGACAGGGGGGGGGCTGAATACGCAGTATTTT. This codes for CASSMTGGGLNTQYF.

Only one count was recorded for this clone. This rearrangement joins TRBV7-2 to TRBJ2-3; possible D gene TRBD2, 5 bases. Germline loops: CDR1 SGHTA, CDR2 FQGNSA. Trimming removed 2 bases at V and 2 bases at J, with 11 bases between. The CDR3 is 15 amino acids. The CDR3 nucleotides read TGTGCCAGCAGCTTAAACGGGAAGTCCACAGATACGCAGTATTTT. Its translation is CASSLNGKSTDTQYF.

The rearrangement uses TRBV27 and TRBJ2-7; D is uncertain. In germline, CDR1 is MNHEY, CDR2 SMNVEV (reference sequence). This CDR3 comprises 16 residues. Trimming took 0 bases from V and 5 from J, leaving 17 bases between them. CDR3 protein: CASSLSGRMVKNEQYF. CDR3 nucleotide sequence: TGTGCCAGCAGTTTATCGGGCAGGATGGTTAAGAACGAGCAGTACTTC.

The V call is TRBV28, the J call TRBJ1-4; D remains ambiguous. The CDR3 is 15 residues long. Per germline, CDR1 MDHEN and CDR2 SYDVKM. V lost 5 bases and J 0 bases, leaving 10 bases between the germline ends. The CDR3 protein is CASSPHTATNEKLFF. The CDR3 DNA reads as TGTGCCAGCAGTCCCCACACCGCAACTAATGAAAAACTGTTTTTT.

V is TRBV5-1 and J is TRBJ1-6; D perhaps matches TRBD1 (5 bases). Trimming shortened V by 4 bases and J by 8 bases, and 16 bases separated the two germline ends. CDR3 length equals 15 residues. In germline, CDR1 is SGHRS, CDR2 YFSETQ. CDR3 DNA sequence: TGCGCCAGCAGCATCCAGGGCGGAGAAGATTCACCCCTCCACTTT. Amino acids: CASSIQGGEDSPLHF.

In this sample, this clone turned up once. The CDR3 loop is CASSYSAGGLIGELFF. CDR3 nucleotide sequence: TGTGCCAGCAGTTACTCCGCGGGGGGGTTGATCGGGGAGCTGTTTTTT. This chain links TRBV6-5 with TRBJ2-2; TRBD2 agrees at 9 bases. Germline V gene lookup returns CDR1 MNHEY and CDR2 SVGAGI. After removal of 0 bases from V and 7 bases from J, the junction contained 6 bases not matched to a gene. The CDR3 runs 16 residues.

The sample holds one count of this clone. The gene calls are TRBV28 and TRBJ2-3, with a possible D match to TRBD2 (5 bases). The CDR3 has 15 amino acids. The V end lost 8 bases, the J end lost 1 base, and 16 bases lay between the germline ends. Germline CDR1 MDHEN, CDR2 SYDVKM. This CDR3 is CASVGGPGRTDTQYF. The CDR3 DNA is TGTGCCAGCGTCGGCGGGCCGGGTCGCACAGATACGCAGTATTTT.

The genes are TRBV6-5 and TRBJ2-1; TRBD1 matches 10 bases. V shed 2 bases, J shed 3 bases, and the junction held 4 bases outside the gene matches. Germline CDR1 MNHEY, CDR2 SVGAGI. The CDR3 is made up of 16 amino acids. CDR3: CASSYPGTGVYNEQFF. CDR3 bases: TGTGCCAGCAGTTACCCCGGGACAGGGGTCTACAATGAGCAGTTCTTC.

CDR3 residues: CASTRGIGELFF. The CDR3 DNA sequence: TGTGCCAGCACCCGGGGAATCGGGGAGCTGTTTTTT. The chain combines TRBV9 with TRBJ2-2, with a weak D call TRBD2 (5 bases). The germline gives CDR1 SGDLS, CDR2 YYNGEE. The CDR3 contains 12 residues. V lost 6 bases and J 7 bases, leaving 10 bases between the germline ends.

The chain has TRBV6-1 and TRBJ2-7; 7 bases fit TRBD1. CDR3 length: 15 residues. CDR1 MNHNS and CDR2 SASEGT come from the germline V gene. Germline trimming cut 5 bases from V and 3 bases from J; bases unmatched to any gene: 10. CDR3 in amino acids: CASSIETGAGYEQYF. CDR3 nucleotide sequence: TGTGCCAGCAGTATCGAAACAGGGGCAGGCTACGAGCAGTACTTC.

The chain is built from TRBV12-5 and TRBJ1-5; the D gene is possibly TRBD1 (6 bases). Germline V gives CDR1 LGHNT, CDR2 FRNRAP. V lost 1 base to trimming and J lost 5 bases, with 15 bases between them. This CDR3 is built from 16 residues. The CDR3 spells CASGLGTGSSDQPQHF. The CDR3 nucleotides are TGTGCTAGTGGTTTGGGAACAGGGAGTTCCGATCAGCCCCAGCATTTT.

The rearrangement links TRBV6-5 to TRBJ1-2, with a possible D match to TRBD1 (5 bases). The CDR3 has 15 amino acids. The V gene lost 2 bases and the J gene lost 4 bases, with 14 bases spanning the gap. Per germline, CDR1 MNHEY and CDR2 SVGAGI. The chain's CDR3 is CASSYLTLGGYGYTF. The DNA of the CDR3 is TGTGCCAGCAGTTACCTTACTTTGGGGGGCTATGGCTACACCTTC.

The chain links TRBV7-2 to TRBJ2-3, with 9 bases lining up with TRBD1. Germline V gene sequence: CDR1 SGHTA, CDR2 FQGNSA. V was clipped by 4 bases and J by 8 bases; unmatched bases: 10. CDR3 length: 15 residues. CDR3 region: CASSSGQGNTGTQYF. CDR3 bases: TGTGCCAGCAGCTCGGGACAGGGAAATACGGGTACGCAGTATTTT.

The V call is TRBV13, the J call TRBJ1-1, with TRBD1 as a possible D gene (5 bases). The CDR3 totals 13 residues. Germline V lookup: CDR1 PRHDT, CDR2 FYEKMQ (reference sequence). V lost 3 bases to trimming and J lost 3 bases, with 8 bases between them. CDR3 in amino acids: CASSLGGDTEAFF. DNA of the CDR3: TGTGCCAGCAGCTTGGGGGGGGACACTGAAGCTTTCTTT.